These 9 T cell receptor beta chains came from one sample sequenced in a study of T-cell memory formation after mild COVID-19. TCRdb processed the 5' RACE reads anew with MiXCR; each CDR3 protein has one entry. The table shows under 200,000 distinct CDR3 sequences, with around 30% occurring only once. The specimen was PBMCs or a T cell subset sorted from them (not recorded which). Source of these receptors: an adult woman who had mild COVID-19 (a few samples of this study predate the infection). Cell type and time point are not known.

The genes are TRBV4-3 and TRBJ1-2; unclear D gene. CDR3 length: 14 amino acids. V shed 0 bases and J shed 8 bases, with 13 bases lying between them. CDR1 and CDR2 from the germline V gene are LGHNA and YSLEER. Written as DNA, the CDR3 is TGCGCCAGCAGCCAAGATGCCCGGGCACCCGGCTACACCTTC. This encodes CASSQDARAPGYTF.

This clonotype was counted only a few times. The genes are TRBV6-5 and TRBJ1-1; weak D call: TRBD1 (5 bases). The CDR3 contains 13 residues. CDR1 is MNHEY, CDR2 SVGAGI, per germline. The V end was cut by 2 bases, the J end by 10 bases, with 14 bases between. The CDR3 coding sequence is TGTGCCAGCAGTTACGCAGGGACGGATAGAGCTTTCTTT. It codes for CASSYAGTDRAFF.

This sequence joins TRBV7-3 and TRBJ2-1; D gene ambiguous. V was cut by 5 bases and J by 4 bases, with 9 bases left in between. Germline V gene lookup returns CDR1 SGHTA and CDR2 FQGTGA. This CDR3 has 13 amino acids. Here the CDR3 DNA reads TGTGCCAGCAGCATGCAAGGGTACAATGAGCAGTTCTTC. Translating gives CASSMQGYNEQFF.

In this sample, this clonotype turned up a few times. The germline gene is not matched at one end of the junction; a read error may be the cause. The J gene is TRBJ1-1, the V gene TRBV12-3 or TRBV12-4; unclear D gene. The CDR3 is 13 residues long. The CDR3: CASSLAGKTEAFF. In nucleotides, the CDR3 is TGTGCCAGCAGCTTAGCGGGGAAAACTGAAGCTTTCTTT.

The genes are TRBV5-1 and TRBJ2-1; no firm D call. Germline loops: CDR1 SGHRS, CDR2 YFSETQ. The CDR3 runs to 16 residues. V shed 0 bases and J shed 0 bases, with 10 bases lying between them. CDR3 coding DNA: TGCGCCAGCAGCTTGGCCCTGTTAAGCTCCTACAATGAGCAGTTCTTC. This sequence encodes CASSLALLSSYNEQFF.

The table lists this clonotype with a few counts. The V call is TRBV2, the J call TRBJ1-5; TRBD1 matches at 7 bases. The V segment lost 5 bases and the J segment 4 bases; nucleotides outside the gene matches: 17. This CDR3 has 18 residues. Germline CDR1 SNHLY, CDR2 FYNNEI. CDR3 DNA: TGTGCCAGCAGTCCCCCAGGGGGGGGCCGCGGTAGGAATCAGCCCCAGCATTTT. Its protein product is CASSPPGGGRGRNQPQHF.

V and J are TRBV12-3 or TRBV12-4 and TRBJ1-1; D is unclear. There are 13 residues in the CDR3. V shed 6 bases and J shed 0 bases, with 8 bases lying between them. CDR3 in amino acids: CASSPNLNTEAFF. The CDR3 DNA is TGTGCCAGCAGCCCAAACCTGAACACTGAAGCTTTCTTT.

This chain uses TRBV7-9 with TRBJ2-7, with D maybe TRBD1 (5 bases). CDR1 SEHNR and CDR2 FQNEAQ come from the germline V gene (reference sequence). The CDR3 has 15 residues. V lost 1 base, J lost 0 bases, and 10 bases lay in between. The CDR3 sequence: CASSLVVRDSYEQYF. The DNA for the CDR3 is TGTGCCAGCAGCTTAGTCGTCAGGGACTCCTACGAGCAGTACTTC.

This sequence joins TRBV23-1 and TRBJ1-2; D unclear. TRBV23-1 belongs to the ORF category, with a function that is uncertain. The V end was cut by 3 bases, the J end by 7 bases, with 21 bases between. The CDR3 runs to 16 residues. CDR3 loop: CASSHPAPPGRSGYTF. CDR3 coding DNA: TGCGCCAGCAGTCACCCCGCACCCCCGGGGAGGAGTGGCTACACCTTC.